The 18 T cell receptor beta chains below come from one sample, sequenced in a study of blood T cell repertoires in COVID-19. The table came from immunoSEQ multiplex PCR; TCRdb's copy has only in-frame clones and leaves some out. In the table there are 100,000 to 150,000 clones, approximately 80% of which are singletons. The material sequenced was peripheral blood. The source is a woman between 55 and 75 years old with acute or convalescent COVID-19.

The chain carries TRBV13 and TRBJ2-1; tentative D call: TRBD2 (5 bases). This CDR3 has 14 residues. The germline CDR1 and CDR2 sequences are PRHDT and FYEKMQ (reference sequence). V dropped 8 bases and J dropped 6 bases, with 17 bases sitting between them. For the CDR3, the DNA is TGTGCCAGCCAGAGCCGCGGGCGGCCCAATGAGCAGTTCTTC. Translation: CASQSRGRPNEQFF.

The chain combines TRBV30 with TRBJ1-6, with D possibly matching TRBD1 (5 bases). V shed 3 bases and J shed 0 bases, with 9 bases lying between them. This CDR3 has 15 residues. Germline V gives CDR1 GTSNPN, CDR2 SVGIG (reference sequence). The CDR3 nucleotides read TGTGCCTGGAGGGGGGGGAGCTCCTATAATTCACCCCTCCACTTT. As protein: CAWRGGSSYNSPLHF.

The chain links TRBV2 to TRBJ1-2; the D gene is possibly TRBD1 (6 bases). CDR1 is SNHLY and CDR2 is FYNNEI in the germline V gene. There are 15 residues in the CDR3. V lost 3 bases, J lost 4 bases, and 15 bases lay in between. This CDR3 is CASSDSYRATYGYTF. In DNA, the CDR3 is TGTGCCAGCAGTGATTCGTACAGGGCGACCTATGGCTACACCTTC.

V is TRBV27 and J is TRBJ2-7; tentatively, D is TRBD2 (5 bases). There are 14 residues in the CDR3. Deletions cut 0 bases from V and 5 bases from J, with 11 bases between. CDR1 and CDR2 (germline): MNHEY, SMNVEV (reference sequence). The DNA for the CDR3 is TGTGCCAGCAGTTTATCGAGGGATACCCACGAGCAGTACTTC. This sequence encodes CASSLSRDTHEQYF.

V is TRBV27 and J is TRBJ2-5; tentative D call: TRBD1 (6 bases). V lost 6 bases and J lost 4, with 15 bases in between. Germline CDR1 reads MNHEY; CDR2 reads SMNVEV (reference sequence). The CDR3 has 14 amino acids. The CDR3 bases are TGTGCCAGCAGACTCGGTCAGGGGAGAGAGACCCAGTACTTC. It yields the protein CASRLGQGRETQYF.

This chain connects TRBV19 to TRBJ1-1, with D possibly TRBD1 on 5 matching bases. V lost 7 bases and J 4 bases, leaving 16 bases between the germline ends. Germline V gene data show CDR1 as LNHDA and CDR2 as SQIVND (reference sequence). The CDR3 totals 14 residues. CDR3 coding DNA: TGTGCCAGTACCAACGGGGGGGTTGGCACTGAAGCTTTCTTT. Protein sequence: CASTNGGVGTEAFF.

The rearrangement links TRBV5-1 to TRBJ1-2, with 8 bases identical to TRBD1. Germline values: CDR1 SGHRS, CDR2 YFSETQ. J lost 3 bases, V lost 4 bases, and 8 bases had no gene match. This CDR3 comprises 15 residues. The DNA for the CDR3 is TGCGCCAGCAGCCAGGCAGGGGGCGAGGACTATGGCTACACCTTC. Translating it yields CASSQAGGEDYGYTF.

This clone was found once. The V gene is TRBV5-1, the J gene TRBJ2-2; 7 positions agree with TRBD2. The trim removed 6 bases at V and 2 bases at J, leaving 4 bases unmatched. Per germline, CDR1 SGHRS and CDR2 YFSETQ. The CDR3 is 14 amino acids. CDR3 sequence (DNA): TGCGCCAGCAAGGAGCGGGGTAACACCGGGGAGCTGTTTTTT. Encoded protein: CASKERGNTGELFF.

This chain joins TRBV11-3 and TRBJ2-2; D perhaps matches TRBD2 (5 bases). The CDR3 extends over 15 amino acids. Deletions cut 4 bases from V and 1 base from J, with 10 bases between. Germline V gene data show CDR1 as SGHNT and CDR2 as YENEEA. The CDR3, as DNA: TGTGCCAGCAGCTACGGACGGGGGAACACCGGGGAGCTGTTTTTT. Translation: CASSYGRGNTGELFF.

The chain employs TRBV6-5 and TRBJ1-1, with unresolved D. Trimming left V 6 bases short and J 3 bases short, with 11 bases between. There are 13 residues in the CDR3. Per the germline V gene, CDR1 is MNHEY and CDR2 is SVGAGI. CDR3 sequence reads: CASRPLSYTEAFF. CDR3 coding DNA: TGTGCCAGCAGACCCCTATCGTACACTGAAGCTTTCTTT.

The chain combines TRBV12-5 with TRBJ1-2; no definite D call. Germline assignment: CDR1 LGHNT and CDR2 FRNRAP. The CDR3 totals 14 residues. Trimming left V 3 bases short and J 4 bases short, with 12 bases between. This CDR3 reads CASGFQSRAYGYTF. CDR3 in DNA: TGTGCTAGTGGTTTTCAATCAAGAGCCTATGGCTACACCTTC.

This chain links TRBV3-1 (or the pseudogene TRBV3-2) with TRBJ1-1; D is ambiguous. Per the germline V gene, CDR1 is LGHDT and CDR2 is YNNKEL (reference sequence). Trimming pared 1 base from V and 1 base from J, leaving 7 bases between. The CDR3 loop spans 14 amino acids. The CDR3 DNA follows: TGTGCCAGCAGCCAAGCAGACACGAACACTGAAGCTTTCTTT. Protein sequence: CASSQADTNTEAFF.

The chain is built from TRBV19 and TRBJ1-2, with TRBD1 as a possible D gene (6 bases). Germline lookup yields CDR1 LNHDA and CDR2 SQIVND (reference sequence). CDR3 length: 13 residues. V was cut by 6 bases and J by 4 bases, with 12 bases left in between. This CDR3 is CASSAQGSYGYTF. The CDR3 nucleotides are TGTGCCAGTAGCGCACAGGGAAGCTATGGCTACACCTTC.

The rearrangement links TRBV6-5 to TRBJ1-2, with 7 nucleotides matching TRBD1. J was trimmed by 4 bases and V by 7 bases; bases with no gene match: 6. CDR1 and CDR2 from the germline V gene are MNHEY and SVGAGI. This CDR3 region has 13 residues. The CDR3 bases are TGTGCCAGCACCGGACAGGAGACCTATGGCTACACCTTC. Protein product: CASTGQETYGYTF.

The chain joins TRBV7-8 to TRBJ1-4, with D perhaps TRBD1 (6 bases). V lost 3 bases to trimming and J lost 7 bases, with 12 bases between them. Germline lookup yields CDR1 SGHVS and CDR2 FQNEAQ. The CDR3 totals 14 residues. In nucleotides, the CDR3 is TGTGCCAGCAGCTTGAGGCAGGGGTCTGAAAAACTGTTTTTT. The encoded protein is CASSLRQGSEKLFF.

The CDR3 is CASSPFGGVTGELFF. The CDR3 DNA follows: TGTGCCAGCAGCCCTTTCGGGGGAGTGACCGGGGAGCTGTTTTTT. The chain has TRBV7-3 and TRBJ2-2; D might be TRBD2 (6 bases). The CDR3 has 15 residues. The V end was cut by 5 bases, the J end by 5 bases, with 15 bases between. The V gene's germline CDR1 is SGHTA and CDR2 FQGTGA.

The chain is built from TRBV28 and TRBJ1-6, with a tentative D call TRBD1 (5 bases). Looked up from germline, CDR1 is MDHEN and CDR2 is SYDVKM. Trimming removed 5 bases at V and 7 bases at J, with 12 bases between. The CDR3 length is 14 residues. CDR3 amino acids: CASSDGHSNSPLHF. DNA of the CDR3: TGTGCCAGCAGTGACGGACACTCCAATTCACCCCTCCACTTT.

The chain uses TRBV29-1 and TRBJ1-2; tentatively, D is TRBD1 (6 bases). Germline V gene data show CDR1 as SQVTM and CDR2 as ANQGSEA. With 6 bases removed from V and 0 bases from J, the gap between germline ends came to 14 bases. This CDR3 contains 14 residues. The CDR3 here is CSVEGGTTNYGYTF. CDR3 nucleotide sequence: TGCAGCGTCGAGGGGGGGACTACTAACTATGGCTACACCTTC.